Here is one T cell receptor (beta chain) with its context. Antigen unknown. Repertoires were generated with immunoSEQ multiplex PCR, while TCRdb's copy carries only in-frame clones and drops some. The repertoire holds under 150,000 clones, 88% seen once, with under 6% in the top ten. This sample is drawn from a study of T cell responses to AZD1222 COVID-19 vaccine. Findings of the study overall: Seropositivity was recorded at baseline in only a handful of AZD1222 recipients. Unmutated variant regions are reportedly targeted by nearly half of spike-specific TCRs.

Trimming removed 4 bases at V and 7 bases at J, with 7 bases between. CDR1 MNHEY and CDR2 SVGAGI come from the germline V gene. The CDR3 extends over 12 amino acids. The sequences come from peripheral blood, collected 28 days after the second AZD1222 dose. The source of this sequence is an adult who received the AZD1222 COVID-19 vaccine. V and J are TRBV6-5 and TRBJ1-4, with D hard to call. CDR3 sequence reads: CASSSLSEKLFF. The CDR3 DNA follows: TGTGCCAGCAGTTCGTTAAGTGAAAAACTGTTTTTT.